This T cell receptor beta chain came from a study of blood T cell repertoires in COVID-19. Background on the study: Samples taken during acute and convalescent COVID-19 were collected in the United States, Italy and Spain.

Produced via immunoSEQ multiplex PCR; TCRdb's table is partial and in-frame only. The sample consists of 110,000 or so clones, roughly 80% of them appearing once. Germline V CDR1 and CDR2: SGHRS, YFSETQ. The CDR3 is 15 amino acids. V was pared by 6 bases and J by 1 base, with 5 bases of the junction left unmatched. The chain uses TRBV5-1 and TRBJ2-2; TRBD1 matches 8 bases. This clonotype was sampled from a woman aged 40-49 years with acute or convalescent COVID-19. The material sequenced was peripheral blood. CDR3 protein: CASTQGTGNTGELFF. The CDR3 DNA follows: TGCGCCAGCACTCAGGGGACAGGGAACACCGGGGAGCTGTTTTTT.